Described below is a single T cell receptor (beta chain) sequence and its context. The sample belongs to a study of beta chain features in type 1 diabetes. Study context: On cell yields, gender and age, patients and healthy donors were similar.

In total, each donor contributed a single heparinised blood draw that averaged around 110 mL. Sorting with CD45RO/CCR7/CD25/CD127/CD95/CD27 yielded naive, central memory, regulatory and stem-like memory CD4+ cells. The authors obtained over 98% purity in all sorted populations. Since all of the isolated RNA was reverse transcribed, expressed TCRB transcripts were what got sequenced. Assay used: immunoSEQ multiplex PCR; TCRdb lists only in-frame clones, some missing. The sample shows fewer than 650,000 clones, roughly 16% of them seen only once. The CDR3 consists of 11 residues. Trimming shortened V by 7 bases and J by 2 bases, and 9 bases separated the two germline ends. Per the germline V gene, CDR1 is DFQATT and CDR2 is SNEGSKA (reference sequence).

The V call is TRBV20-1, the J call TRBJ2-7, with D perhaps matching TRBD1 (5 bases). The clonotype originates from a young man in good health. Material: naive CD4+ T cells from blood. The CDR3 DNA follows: TGCAGTGGGCGACAGCCCTACGAGCAGTACTTC. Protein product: CSGRQPYEQYF.